The 20 T cell receptor beta chains presented below share a single source sample, sequenced in a study of long-term antiretroviral therapy in people with HIV. Researchers report immunoSEQ v3.0 was run at survey level. TCRdb keeps only in-frame clones here, not all; method: immunoSEQ multiplex PCR. The data show more than 15,000 clones, roughly four fifths seen once. The material sequenced was unsorted PBMCs, taken 0.3 years after starting antiretroviral therapy. Receptors originate from a young man with HIV.

This clone is a singleton in its sample. J is TRBJ2-5 and V is TRBV13, with no clear D. Germline loops: CDR1 PRHDT, CDR2 FYEKMQ (reference sequence). CDR3 length equals 14 residues. V was clipped by 3 bases and J by 5 bases, with 13 bases between them. For the CDR3, the DNA is TGTGCCAGCAGCTTGCTCGGGCCTGGGGAGACCCAGTACTTC. Amino acid sequence: CASSLLGPGETQYF.

V is TRBV5-1 and J is TRBJ1-1, with no clear D. Between the trimmed V and J ends, which lost 1 base and 3 bases, there was a span of 10 bases. The germline CDR1 and CDR2 sequences are SGHRS and YFSETQ. The CDR3 totals 14 residues. CDR3: CASSLTGRDTEAFF. CDR3 DNA: TGCGCCAGCAGCTTGACCGGGCGGGACACTGAAGCTTTCTTT. The complete variable domain, with remaining parts taken from reference TRBV5-1 and TRBJ1-1, reads KAGVTQTPRYLIKTRGQQVTLSCSPISGHRSVSWYQQTPGQGLQFLFEYFSETQRNKGNFPGRFSGRQFSNSRSEMNVSTLELGDSALYLCASSLTGRDTEAFFGQGTRLTVV.

The chain employs TRBV7-6 and TRBJ2-6, with 8 nucleotides matching TRBD1. Per the germline V gene, CDR1 is SGHVS and CDR2 is FNYEAQ. The V and J ends lost 5 bases and 3 bases, in that order; junction bases with no gene match: 12. The CDR3 runs to 18 residues. The CDR3 nucleotides read TGTGCCAGCAGCACCAGCAAGACAGGGGTATTTGGGGCCAACGTCCTGACTTTC. It encodes CASSTSKTGVFGANVLTF.

V usage is TRBV4-1 and J usage is TRBJ2-7; the D is unclear. This CDR3 contains 13 residues. With 1 base removed from V and 6 bases from J, the gap between germline ends came to 10 bases. Germline V gene data show CDR1 as MGHRA and CDR2 as YSYEKL. The CDR3 coding sequence is TGCGCCAGCAGCCAAGGGTCGACAAGCGAGCAGTACTTC. Residues: CASSQGSTSEQYF.

The V and J genes are TRBV15 and TRBJ2-2; TRBD1 matches at 10 bases. This CDR3 has 16 residues. Looked up from germline, CDR1 is LNHNV and CDR2 is YYDKDF (reference sequence). Germline trimming cut 1 base from V and 6 bases from J; bases unmatched to any gene: 5. CDR3 sequence reads: CATSRGDRGLSGELFF. The CDR3 region has the DNA TGTGCCACCAGCAGAGGGGACAGGGGATTGTCCGGGGAGCTGTTTTTT.

By its share, this clone is medium-sized. The chain links TRBV7-9 to TRBJ2-2, with a tentative D call TRBD2 (5 bases). The germline V and J ends were trimmed by 5 bases and 6 bases, with 16 bases remaining between them. This CDR3 has 15 residues. CDR1 is SEHNR, CDR2 FQNEAQ, per germline (reference sequence). The CDR3: CASSPRTPPAGELFF. In nucleotides, the CDR3 is TGTGCCAGCAGCCCGCGGACTCCCCCGGCCGGGGAGCTGTTTTTT.

The gene calls are TRBV5-4 and TRBJ2-2; perhaps TRBD1 as D (6 bases). Per the germline V gene, CDR1 is SGHNT and CDR2 is YYREEE (reference sequence). CDR3 length: 16 residues. V gave up 4 bases and J gave up 4 bases, with 17 bases separating them. The CDR3 DNA follows: TGTGCCAGCAGCAGCATACAGGGTCCGAGCACCGGGGAGCTGTTTTTT. The encoded protein is CASSSIQGPSTGELFF.

This clone was detected a few times. The chain joins TRBV2 to TRBJ2-2; D is ambiguous. The CDR3 covers 15 residues. V dropped 4 bases and J dropped 0 bases, with 9 bases sitting between them. Germline V gene lookup returns CDR1 SNHLY and CDR2 FYNNEI. CDR3 amino acids: CASSVRLTNTGELFF. The CDR3 nucleotides are TGTGCCAGCAGTGTGAGACTGACGAACACCGGGGAGCTGTTTTTT.

This chain uses TRBV6-5 with TRBJ1-2, with D perhaps matching TRBD1 (5 bases). Trimming stripped 3 bases from V and 5 bases from J, with 16 bases between. The length of the CDR3 is 15 residues. Germline V lookup: CDR1 MNHEY, CDR2 SVGAGI. The CDR3 region is CASSYDSGGPYGYTF. CDR3 in DNA: TGTGCCAGCAGTTATGACTCCGGGGGTCCGTATGGCTACACCTTC.

The chain links TRBV15 to TRBJ2-2; weak D call: TRBD1 (5 bases). Trimming took off 0 bases at V and 9 bases at J, with 14 bases between the two ends. The CDR3 runs to 15 residues. CDR1 and CDR2 from the germline V gene are LNHNV and YYDKDF (reference sequence). The CDR3: CATSRDRVNLRELFF. The CDR3 DNA follows: TGTGCCACCAGCAGAGACAGGGTGAACCTCAGGGAGCTGTTTTTT.

V usage is TRBV7-8 and J usage is TRBJ2-7; D possibly corresponds to TRBD1 (6 bases). Germline lookup yields CDR1 SGHVS and CDR2 FQNEAQ. The CDR3 spans 13 residues. V shed 1 base and J shed 7 bases, with 11 bases lying between them. The CDR3 is CASSLVRTVEQYV. In DNA form, the CDR3 reads TGTGCCAGCAGCTTAGTGAGGACAGTTGAGCAGTACGTC.

This chain uses TRBV5-1 with TRBJ2-7; 10 bases fit TRBD1. The germline CDR1 and CDR2 sequences are SGHRS and YFSETQ. J lost 4 bases, V lost 2 bases, and 6 bases had no gene match. This CDR3 is built from 15 residues. For the CDR3, the DNA is TGCGCCAGCAGCTTATATGGGACAGGGGCTTACGAGCAGTACTTC. This codes for CASSLYGTGAYEQYF.

The V and J genes are TRBV19 and TRBJ2-1; D uncertain. The CDR3 is made up of 14 amino acids. V was shortened by 6 bases and J by 3 bases, with 12 bases between the two germline ends. Germline CDR1 LNHDA, CDR2 SQIVND (reference sequence). Written as DNA, the CDR3 is TGTGCCAGTAGACCCGCGGTTAGCTACAATGAGCAGTTCTTC. Protein product: CASRPAVSYNEQFF.

The chain is built from TRBV29-1 and TRBJ1-1, with TRBD1 as a possible D gene (5 bases). This CDR3 is built from 12 residues. Germline V lookup: CDR1 SQVTM, CDR2 ANQGSEA. Trimming cost V 6 bases and J 2 bases, with 10 bases left between them. Written as DNA, the CDR3 is TGCAGCGTCGGGACGCCAAACACTGAAGCTTTCTTT. Encoded protein: CSVGTPNTEAFF.

The rearrangement uses TRBV9 and TRBJ1-2, with D possibly matching TRBD1 (6 bases). Per germline, CDR1 SGDLS and CDR2 YYNGEE. The germline V and J ends were trimmed by 4 bases and 3 bases, with 13 bases remaining between them. The CDR3 has 14 residues. The CDR3 loop is CASSPTGPHYGYTF. In nucleotides, the CDR3 is TGTGCCAGCAGCCCAACAGGGCCCCACTATGGCTACACCTTC.

The rearrangement uses TRBV28 and TRBJ1-2; D is perhaps TRBD1 (6 bases). Between the trimmed V and J ends, which lost 5 bases and 0 bases, there was a span of 16 bases. Germline lookup yields CDR1 MDHEN and CDR2 SYDVKM. The CDR3 is 16 amino acids. Written as DNA, the CDR3 is TGTGCCAGCAGTCACCCTTGGGACATGGCTAACTATGGCTACACCTTC. Amino acids: CASSHPWDMANYGYTF.

The V gene is TRBV6-4, the J gene TRBJ2-2; D is ambiguous. Germline V lookup: CDR1 MRHNA, CDR2 SNTAGT. The V end lost 0 bases, the J end lost 0 bases, and 8 bases lay between the germline ends. The CDR3 has 16 residues. CDR3 sequence reads: CASSDSETTNTGELFF. CDR3 DNA sequence: TGTGCCAGCAGTGACTCTGAGACAACGAACACCGGGGAGCTGTTTTTT.

This chain uses TRBV5-1 with TRBJ1-1; no clear D gene. Per the germline V gene, CDR1 is SGHRS and CDR2 is YFSETQ. This CDR3 region has 15 residues. The V end was cut by 0 bases, the J end by 4 bases, with 13 bases between. CDR3 DNA: TGCGCCAGCAGCTTGGGCCCTGGACGTTTCACTGAAGCTTTCTTT. It is translated as CASSLGPGRFTEAFF.

This sequence joins TRBV18 and TRBJ1-5; TRBD1 matches 8 bases. CDR3 length: 14 residues. Germline V gene data show CDR1 as KGHSH and CDR2 as LQKENI. Trimming removed 3 bases from V and 5 bases from J; junction bases left unmatched: 3. The CDR3 DNA sequence: TGTGCCAGCTCACCCCAGACAGGGGATCAGCCCCAGCATTTT. Residues: CASSPQTGDQPQHF.

This clone was picked up a small number of times. V is TRBV2 and J is TRBJ1-2, with D perhaps matching TRBD1 (5 bases). Trimming pared 7 bases from V and 2 bases from J, leaving 20 bases between. CDR1 SNHLY and CDR2 FYNNEI come from the germline V gene. This CDR3 has 16 amino acids. In nucleotides, the CDR3 is TGTGCCAGCATAACAGGACCCCAGAGATTGAACTATGGCTACACCTTC. Its protein is CASITGPQRLNYGYTF.